This TCR beta chain came from a study of T-cell reconstitution after alpha-beta-depleted transplantation in children (dated by TCRdb to about 2016). With regard to the full study: Using TCR repertoire profiling, the study quantitatively followed how T-cell immune reconstitution unfolded in children after TCRalphabeta/CD19-depleted allogeneic hematopoietic cell transplantation.

The library was produced with PCR. Instrument used: Illumina HiSeq 2500. To normalize quantification of the TCRbeta repertoire, the TCR libraries were built with molecular barcoding that relied on unique molecular identifiers. Starting from the raw public reads, TCRdb applied fastp trimming at Q25, assembled clones with MiXCR and retained in-frame beta chains. For every CDR3 protein sequence, its rows merge into one entry that carries the most common genes and DNA. Recorded for this sample are about 610,000 distinct CDR3 sequences; about 10% of them occurred a single time. About 4.2% of the sample rests with the top ten. Concerning this clonotype itself: Which antigen it targets is not known. Base-call qualities are not available, and no considerably larger clone is one nucleotide away.

The sequence was collected from a human donor who donated a stem cell graft to a child with acute myeloid leukemia. The material was PBMCs from the stem cell graft donor, obtained from the stem cell graft.

The nucleotides are TGTGCCAGCAGTTTAAGTCGCAGGGGGCGCGAGGGAAACACCATATATTTT. This is translated as CASSLSRRGREGNTIYF. The chain uses TRBV12-3 or TRBV12-4 and TRBJ1-3, with 8 middle bases fitting TRBD1. Trimmed from V: 2 bases; trimmed from J: 4 bases; junction bases lacking a gene match: 10. The CDR3, cysteine through phenylalanine, is 17 amino acids long. CDR3 DNA only is kept here, 51 bases in frame from base 1.